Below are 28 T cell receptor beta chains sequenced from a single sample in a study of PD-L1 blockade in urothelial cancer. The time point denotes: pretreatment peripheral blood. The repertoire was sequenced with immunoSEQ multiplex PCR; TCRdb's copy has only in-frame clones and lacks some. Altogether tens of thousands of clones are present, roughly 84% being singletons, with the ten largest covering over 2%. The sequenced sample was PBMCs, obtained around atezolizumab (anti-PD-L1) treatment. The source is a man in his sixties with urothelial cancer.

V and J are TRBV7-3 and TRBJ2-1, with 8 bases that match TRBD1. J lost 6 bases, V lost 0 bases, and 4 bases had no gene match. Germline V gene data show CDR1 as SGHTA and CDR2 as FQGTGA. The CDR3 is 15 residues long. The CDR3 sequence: CASSLTGDRGNEQFF. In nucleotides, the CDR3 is TGTGCCAGCAGCTTAACAGGAGACAGGGGCAATGAGCAGTTCTTC.

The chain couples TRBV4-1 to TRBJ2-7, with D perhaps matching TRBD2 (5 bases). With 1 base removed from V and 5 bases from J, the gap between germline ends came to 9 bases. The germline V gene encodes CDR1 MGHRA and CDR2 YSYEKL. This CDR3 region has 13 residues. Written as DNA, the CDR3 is TGCGCCAGCAGCCAAGCGGTCGGGGACGAGCAGTACTTC. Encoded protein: CASSQAVGDEQYF.

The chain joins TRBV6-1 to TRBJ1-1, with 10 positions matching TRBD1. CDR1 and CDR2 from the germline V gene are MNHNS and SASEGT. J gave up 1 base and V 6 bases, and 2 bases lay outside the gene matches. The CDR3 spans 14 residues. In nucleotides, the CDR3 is TGTGCCAGCAGGAGGGACAGGGGGAACACTGAAGCTTTCTTT. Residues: CASRRDRGNTEAFF.

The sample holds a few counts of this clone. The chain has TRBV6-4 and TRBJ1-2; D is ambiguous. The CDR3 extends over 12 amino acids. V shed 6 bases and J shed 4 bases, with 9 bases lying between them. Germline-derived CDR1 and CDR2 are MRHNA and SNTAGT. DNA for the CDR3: TGTGCCAGCAGCGGAGGTGGCTATGGCTACACCTTC. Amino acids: CASSGGGYGYTF.

In DNA form, the CDR3 reads TGTGCCATCAGTGACTCCCAAACAGGATGGACCGAAAAACTGTTTTTT. Encoded protein: CAISDSQTGWTEKLFF. The rearrangement uses TRBV10-3 and TRBJ1-4, with D perhaps TRBD1 (5 bases). The V and J ends lost 3 bases and 8 bases respectively, with 19 bases between them. CDR1 is ENHRY, CDR2 SYGVKD, per germline. This CDR3 comprises 16 residues.

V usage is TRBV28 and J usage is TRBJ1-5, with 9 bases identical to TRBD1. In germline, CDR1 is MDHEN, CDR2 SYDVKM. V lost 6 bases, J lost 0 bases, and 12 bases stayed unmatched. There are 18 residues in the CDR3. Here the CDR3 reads CASRPTGGTLYSNQPQHF. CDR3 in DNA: TGTGCCAGCAGACCCACAGGGGGCACGCTTTATAGCAATCAGCCCCAGCATTTT.

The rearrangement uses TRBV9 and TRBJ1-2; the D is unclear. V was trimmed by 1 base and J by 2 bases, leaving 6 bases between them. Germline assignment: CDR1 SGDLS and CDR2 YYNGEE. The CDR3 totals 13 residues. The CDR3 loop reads CASSVSVNYGYTF. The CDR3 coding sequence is TGTGCCAGCAGCGTATCCGTGAACTATGGCTACACCTTC.

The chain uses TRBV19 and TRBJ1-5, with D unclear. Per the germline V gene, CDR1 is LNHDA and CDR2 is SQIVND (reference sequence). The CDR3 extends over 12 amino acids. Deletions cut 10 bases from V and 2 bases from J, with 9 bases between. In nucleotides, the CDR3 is TGTGCCATTGGGCACCGCAATCAGCCCCAGCATTTT. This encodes CAIGHRNQPQHF. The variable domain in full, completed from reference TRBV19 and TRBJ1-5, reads DGGITQSPKYLFRKEGQNVTLSCEQNLNHDAMYWYRQDPGQGLRLIYYSQIVNDFQKGDIAEGYSVSREKKESFPLTVTSAQKNPTAFYLCAIGHRNQPQHFGDGTRLSIL.

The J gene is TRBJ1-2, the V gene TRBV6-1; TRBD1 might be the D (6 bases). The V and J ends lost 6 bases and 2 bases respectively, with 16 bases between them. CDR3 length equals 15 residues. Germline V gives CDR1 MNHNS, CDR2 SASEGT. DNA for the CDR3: TGTGCCAGCAGCGGGGGGGGCAGGGAAAACTATGGCTACACCTTC. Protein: CASSGGGRENYGYTF.

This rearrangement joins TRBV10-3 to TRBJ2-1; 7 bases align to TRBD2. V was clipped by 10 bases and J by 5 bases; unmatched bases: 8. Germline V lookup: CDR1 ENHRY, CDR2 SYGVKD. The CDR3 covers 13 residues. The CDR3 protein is CATMSGGNNEQFF. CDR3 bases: TGTGCCACCATGTCGGGGGGAAACAATGAGCAGTTCTTC.

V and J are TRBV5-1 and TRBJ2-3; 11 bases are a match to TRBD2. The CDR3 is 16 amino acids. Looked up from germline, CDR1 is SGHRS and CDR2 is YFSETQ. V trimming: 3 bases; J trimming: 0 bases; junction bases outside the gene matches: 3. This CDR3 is CASSSGTSGSTDTQYF. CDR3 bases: TGCGCCAGCAGCTCGGGGACTAGCGGAAGCACAGATACGCAGTATTTT.

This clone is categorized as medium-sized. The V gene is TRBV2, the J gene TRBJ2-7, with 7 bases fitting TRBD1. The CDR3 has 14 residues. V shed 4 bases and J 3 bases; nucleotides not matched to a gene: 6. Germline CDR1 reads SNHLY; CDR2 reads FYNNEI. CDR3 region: CASSVIGQDYEQYF. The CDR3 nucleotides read TGTGCCAGCAGTGTTATCGGACAGGACTACGAGCAGTACTTC.

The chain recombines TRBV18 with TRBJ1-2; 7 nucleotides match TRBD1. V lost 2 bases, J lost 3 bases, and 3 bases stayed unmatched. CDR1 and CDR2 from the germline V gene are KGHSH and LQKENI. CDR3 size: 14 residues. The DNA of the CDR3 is TGTGCCAGCTCACCAACCACAGGGGACTATGGCTACACCTTC. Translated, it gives CASSPTTGDYGYTF.

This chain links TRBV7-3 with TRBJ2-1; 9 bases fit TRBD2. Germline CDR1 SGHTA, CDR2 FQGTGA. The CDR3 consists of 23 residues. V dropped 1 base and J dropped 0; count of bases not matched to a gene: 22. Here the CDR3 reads CASSLKRDIGPGTSPSSYNEQFF. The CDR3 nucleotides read TGTGCCAGCAGCTTAAAAAGGGACATAGGTCCCGGGACTAGCCCAAGCTCCTACAATGAGCAGTTCTTC.

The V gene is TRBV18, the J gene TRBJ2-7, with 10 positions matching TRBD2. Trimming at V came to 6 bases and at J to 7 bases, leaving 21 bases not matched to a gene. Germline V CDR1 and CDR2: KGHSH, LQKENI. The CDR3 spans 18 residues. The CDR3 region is CASSRSEVAGGSRGEQYF. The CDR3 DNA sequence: TGTGCCAGCTCCCGCTCGGAGGTAGCGGGGGGTTCGAGAGGGGAGCAGTACTTC.

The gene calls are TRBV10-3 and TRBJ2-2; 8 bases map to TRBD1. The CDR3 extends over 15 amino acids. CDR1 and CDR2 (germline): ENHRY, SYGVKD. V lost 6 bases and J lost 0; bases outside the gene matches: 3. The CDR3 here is CAISDRGSNTGELFF. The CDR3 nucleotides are TGTGCCATCAGCGACAGGGGTTCGAACACCGGGGAGCTGTTTTTT.

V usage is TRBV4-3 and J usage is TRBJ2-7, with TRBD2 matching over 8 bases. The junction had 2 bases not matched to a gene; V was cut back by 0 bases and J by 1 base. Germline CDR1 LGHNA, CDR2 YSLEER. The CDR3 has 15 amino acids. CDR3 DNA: TGCGCCAGCAGCCAAGATCGGGGGGGATCCTACGAGCAGTACTTC. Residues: CASSQDRGGSYEQYF.

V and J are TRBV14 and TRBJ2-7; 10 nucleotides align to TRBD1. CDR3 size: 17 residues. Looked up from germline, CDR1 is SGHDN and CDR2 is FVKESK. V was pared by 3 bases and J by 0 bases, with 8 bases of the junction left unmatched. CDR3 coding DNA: TGTGCCAGCAGCCACCCCATGAGGGACAGGGGCTCCTACGAGCAGTACTTC. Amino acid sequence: CASSHPMRDRGSYEQYF.

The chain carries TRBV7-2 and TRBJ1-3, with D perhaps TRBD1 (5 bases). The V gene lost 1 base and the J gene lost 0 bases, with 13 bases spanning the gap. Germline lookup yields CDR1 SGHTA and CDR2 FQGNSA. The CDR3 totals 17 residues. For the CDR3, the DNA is TGTGCCAGCAGCTTAGAGCGGACGGGGGGCTCTGGAAACACCATATATTTT. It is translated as CASSLERTGGSGNTIYF.

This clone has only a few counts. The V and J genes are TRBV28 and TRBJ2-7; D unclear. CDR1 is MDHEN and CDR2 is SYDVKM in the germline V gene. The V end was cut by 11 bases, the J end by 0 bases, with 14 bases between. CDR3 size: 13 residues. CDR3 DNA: TGTGCCTGCGATGGGCCAGACTCCTACGAGCAGTACTTC. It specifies CACDGPDSYEQYF.

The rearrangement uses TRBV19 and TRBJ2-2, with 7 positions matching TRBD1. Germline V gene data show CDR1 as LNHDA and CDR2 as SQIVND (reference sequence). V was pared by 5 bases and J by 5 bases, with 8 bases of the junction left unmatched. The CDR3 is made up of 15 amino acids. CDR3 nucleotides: TGTGCCAGTAGTCCGTTGACAGGGTCTACCGGGGAGCTGTTTTTT. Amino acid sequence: CASSPLTGSTGELFF.

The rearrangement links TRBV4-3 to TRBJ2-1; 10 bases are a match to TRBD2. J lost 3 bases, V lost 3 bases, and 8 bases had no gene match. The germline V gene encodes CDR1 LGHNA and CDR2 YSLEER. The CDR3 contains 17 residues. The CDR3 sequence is CASSQGSGRAVYNEQFF. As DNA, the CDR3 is TGCGCCAGCAGCCAGGGAAGCGGGAGGGCCGTCTACAATGAGCAGTTCTTC.

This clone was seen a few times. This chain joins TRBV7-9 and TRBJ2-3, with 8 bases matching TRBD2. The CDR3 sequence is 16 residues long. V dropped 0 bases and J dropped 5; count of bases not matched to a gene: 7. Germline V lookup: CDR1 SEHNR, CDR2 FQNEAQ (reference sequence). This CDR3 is CASSLARAGEGDTQYF. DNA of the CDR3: TGTGCCAGCAGCTTAGCAAGAGCGGGAGAGGGAGATACGCAGTATTTT.

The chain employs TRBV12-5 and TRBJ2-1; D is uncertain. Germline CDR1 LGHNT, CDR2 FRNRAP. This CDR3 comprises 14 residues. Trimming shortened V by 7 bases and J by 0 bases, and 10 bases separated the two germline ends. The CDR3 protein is CASVSSSSYNEQFF. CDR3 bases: TGTGCTAGTGTTAGCAGCAGCTCCTACAATGAGCAGTTCTTC.

DNA of the CDR3: TGTGCCAGTAGGACTACTAGCGGGGGGACCCAAGAGACCCAGTACTTC. Protein: CASRTTSGGTQETQYF. This chain links TRBV19 with TRBJ2-5; TRBD2 agrees at 12 bases. Trimming at V came to 6 bases and at J to 1 base, leaving 6 bases not matched to a gene. Per the germline V gene, CDR1 is LNHDA and CDR2 is SQIVND (reference sequence). The CDR3 contains 16 residues.

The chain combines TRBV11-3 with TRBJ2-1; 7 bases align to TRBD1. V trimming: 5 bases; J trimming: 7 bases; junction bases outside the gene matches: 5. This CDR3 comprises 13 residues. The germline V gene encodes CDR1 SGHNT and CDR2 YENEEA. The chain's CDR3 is CASSQTGLNEQFF. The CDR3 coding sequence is TGTGCCAGCAGCCAGACAGGGCTTAATGAGCAGTTCTTC.

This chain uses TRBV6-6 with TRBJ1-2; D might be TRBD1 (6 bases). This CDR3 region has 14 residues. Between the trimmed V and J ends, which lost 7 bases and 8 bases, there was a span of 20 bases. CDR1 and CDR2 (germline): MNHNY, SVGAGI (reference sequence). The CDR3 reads CASTEQGGRKGYTF. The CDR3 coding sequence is TGTGCCAGCACCGAACAGGGTGGGCGAAAAGGCTACACCTTC.

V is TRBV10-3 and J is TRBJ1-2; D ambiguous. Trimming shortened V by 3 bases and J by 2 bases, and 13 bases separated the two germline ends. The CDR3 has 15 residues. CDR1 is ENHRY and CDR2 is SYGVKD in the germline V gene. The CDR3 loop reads CAISDWAEANYGYTF. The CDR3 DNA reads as TGTGCCATCAGTGATTGGGCAGAAGCAAACTATGGCTACACCTTC.